This T cell receptor beta chain is from a study of Graves' ophthalmopathy and Graves' hyperthyroidism. Findings and caveats of the study: With about 71% sensitivity and approximately 72% specificity, the model predicted ophthalmopathy progression. With almost 90% sensitivity and less than 83% specificity, a 13-signature model separated ophthalmopathy from stable hyperthyroidism.

The study amplified TCR beta CDR3 regions using RNA transcripts. An opening RT-PCR round employed HTBI primers and preceded a second-round multiplex PCR. Via MiXCR, TCRdb re-called the multiplex PCR reads, giving one row per CDR3 protein. The data show over 500,000 distinct CDR3 sequences, about 20% seen once. PBMCs stemmed from around 9 ml of fresh peripheral blood. This clonotype was counted many times. Antigen unknown. Germline V gene sequence: CDR1 SEHNR, CDR2 FQNEAQ (reference sequence). This CDR3 region has 14 residues. The trim removed 2 bases at V and 11 bases at J, leaving 10 bases unmatched. The receptor was derived from a young woman with stable Graves' hyperthyroidism. Some clones in this sample may be carry-over from other donors' samples. V gene TRBV7-9 combines with J gene TRBJ1-2, with TRBD1 matching 8 bases. Sample: peripheral blood. The CDR3 region is CASSLSQGASSYTF. CDR3 in DNA: TGTGCCAGCAGCTTATCCCAGGGGGCCTCGTCATACACCTTC.